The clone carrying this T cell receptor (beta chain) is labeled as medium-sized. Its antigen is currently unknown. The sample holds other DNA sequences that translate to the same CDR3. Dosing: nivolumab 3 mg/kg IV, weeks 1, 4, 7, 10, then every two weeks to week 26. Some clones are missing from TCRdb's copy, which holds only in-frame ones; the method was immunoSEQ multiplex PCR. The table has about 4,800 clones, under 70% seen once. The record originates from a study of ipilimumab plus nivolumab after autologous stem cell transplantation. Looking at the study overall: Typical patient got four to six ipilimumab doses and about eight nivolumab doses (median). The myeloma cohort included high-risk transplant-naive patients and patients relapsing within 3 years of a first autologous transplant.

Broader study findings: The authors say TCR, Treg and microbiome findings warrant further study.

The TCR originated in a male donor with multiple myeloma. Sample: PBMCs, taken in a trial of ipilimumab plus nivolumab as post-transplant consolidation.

CDR3 bases: TGTGCCAGCAGTTCGGGGGCAGGGTACAATGAGCAGTTCTTC. Translated, it gives CASSSGAGYNEQFF. The rearrangement links TRBV27 to TRBJ2-1; D possibly uses TRBD1 or TRBD2 (6 bases each). Germline V gene sequence: CDR1 MNHEY, CDR2 SMNVEV (reference sequence). This CDR3 has 14 amino acids. V was shortened by 4 bases and J by 4 bases, with 11 bases between the two germline ends.